This T cell receptor (beta chain) came from a study of breast tumors, draining lymph nodes, adjacent tissues. Study-wide results and caveats: That most tumor T cells come from lymph nodes remained unproven. Tumor TCR diversity was below lymph nodes but above nontumor tissue. Data fit most tumor T cells coming from lymph node, expanding in tumor.

TCRdb used MiXCR to reprocess the multiplex PCR reads, holding one entry per CDR3 protein. The table records about 230,000 distinct CDR3 sequences, about 30% of them present only once. On this clonotype itself: Its specificity is not known.

The CDR3 has 16 residues. Trimming removed 0 bases from V and 7 bases from J; junction bases left unmatched: 4. Germline lookup yields CDR1 SGHNT and CDR2 YENEEA. The lymph nodes were axillary draining lymph nodes from breast cancer patients. Sequenced: axillary lymph node tissue. The receptor was isolated from a female donor with breast cancer. Some clones in this sample may be carry-over from other donors' samples. V is TRBV11-3 and J is TRBJ2-1; TRBD2 aligns across 12 bases. The CDR3 loop is CASSLDRTSGENEQFF. The DNA for the CDR3 is TGTGCCAGCAGCTTAGATCGGACTAGCGGGGAGAATGAGCAGTTCTTC. Based on the CDR3 plus reference TRBV11-3 and TRBJ2-1, the full variable domain is EAGVVQSPRYKIIEKKQPVAFWCNPISGHNTLYWYLQNLGQGPELLIRYENEEAVDDSQLPKDRFSAERLKGVDSTLKIQPAELGDSAVYLCASSLDRTSGENEQFFGPGTRLTVL.